These 15 T cell receptor beta chains were all obtained from the same sample, sequenced in a study of cytomegalovirus exposure and HLA in healthy donors. A multiplex PCR was run with 60 Vbeta primers and 13 Jbeta primers. Profiling relied on immunoSEQ multiplex PCR, and the TCRdb table lists in-frame clones only, not all of them. The sample records roughly 100,000 clones, approximately 76% being singletons. The sample comprised PBMCs. These TCRs come from a man aged 35 to 55 in good health and CMV-seronegative.

The chain joins TRBV5-4 to TRBJ2-4; 13 bases fit TRBD2. The V segment lost 2 bases and the J segment 0 bases; nucleotides outside the gene matches: 5. CDR3 size: 18 residues. The germline V gene encodes CDR1 SGHNT and CDR2 YYREEE (reference sequence). CDR3: CASSLRTSGGLAKNIQYF. For the CDR3, the DNA is TGTGCCAGCAGCTTAAGGACTAGCGGGGGTCTAGCCAAAAACATTCAGTACTTC.

The rearrangement links TRBV5-1 to TRBJ2-1, with D perhaps TRBD1 (5 bases). V was shortened by 0 bases and J by 5 bases, with 6 bases between the two germline ends. CDR1 is SGHRS and CDR2 is YFSETQ in the germline V gene. This CDR3 spans 13 amino acids. In nucleotides, the CDR3 is TGCGCCAGCAGCTTGGGGGGCCACAATGAGCAGTTCTTC. Amino acid sequence: CASSLGGHNEQFF.

The J gene is TRBJ1-1, the V gene TRBV18, with TRBD1 matching 8 bases. The V gene's germline CDR1 is KGHSH and CDR2 LQKENI. The CDR3 has 13 residues. Trimming at V came to 5 bases and at J to 3 bases, leaving 2 bases not matched to a gene. The CDR3 DNA sequence: TGTGCCAGCTCATTGGACAGGGACACTGAAGCTTTCTTT. Translation: CASSLDRDTEAFF.

V usage is TRBV6-6 and J usage is TRBJ1-1, with D possibly matching TRBD1 (5 bases). Germline loops: CDR1 MNHNY, CDR2 SVGAGI (reference sequence). The CDR3 has 15 residues. V lost 0 bases and J lost 6, with 14 bases in between. In DNA, the CDR3 is TGTGCCAGCAGTTACTCACCGGGGGGGAGCCCTGAAGCTTTCTTT. This gives the protein CASSYSPGGSPEAFF.

This clone was seen a handful of times. The chain couples TRBV7-2 to TRBJ1-4; the match to TRBD1 covers 7 bases. The CDR3 loop spans 14 amino acids. The junction had 9 bases not matched to a gene; V was cut back by 4 bases and J by 10 bases. Germline CDR1 is SGHTA and CDR2 is FQGNSA. CDR3 DNA: TGTGCCAGCAGCTCGGTCAAGGGGGCGGGAAAACTGTTTTTT. Encoded protein: CASSSVKGAGKLFF.

The chain joins TRBV9 to TRBJ1-3, with D possibly being TRBD1 (6 bases). The CDR3 contains 14 residues. The V and J ends lost 4 bases and 0 bases respectively, with 8 bases between them. Per the germline V gene, CDR1 is SGDLS and CDR2 is YYNGEE. CDR3 nucleotides: TGTGCCAGCAGCTCGGACAGCTCTGGAAACACCATATATTTT. The encoded protein is CASSSDSSGNTIYF.

J is TRBJ2-3 and V is TRBV28, with D perhaps matching TRBD2 (6 bases). CDR1 is MDHEN, CDR2 SYDVKM, per germline. The CDR3 has 15 residues. Trimming took 5 bases from V and 1 from J, leaving 13 bases between them. CDR3 DNA sequence: TGTGCCAGCAGTGCATTAGCGGCGGGCACAGATACGCAGTATTTT. Its translation: CASSALAAGTDTQYF.

This sequence joins TRBV15 and TRBJ1-2; the D gene is possibly TRBD1 (5 bases). Per the germline V gene, CDR1 is LNHNV and CDR2 is YYDKDF (reference sequence). The V gene lost 0 bases and the J gene lost 3 bases, with 14 bases spanning the gap. The CDR3 spans 16 residues. CDR3 in DNA: TGTGCCACCAGCAGAGATGGTTCAGGGCGCGACTATGGCTACACCTTC. Amino acid sequence: CATSRDGSGRDYGYTF. Full variable domain (rest looked up from reference TRBV15 and TRBJ1-2): DAMVIQNPRYQVTQFGKPVTLSCSQTLNHNVMYWYQQKSSQAPKLLFHYYDKDFNNEADTPDNFQSRRPNTSFCFLDIRSPGLGDTAMYLCATSRDGSGRDYGYTFGSGTRLTVV.

The gene calls are TRBV6-1 and TRBJ2-7; no definite D call. The V gene's germline CDR1 is MNHNS and CDR2 SASEGT. V was pared by 7 bases and J by 6 bases, with 16 bases between. The CDR3 totals 13 residues. The CDR3 protein is CASTRSSSGEQYV. CDR3 nucleotides: TGTGCCAGCACTCGGTCTAGTAGTGGCGAGCAGTACGTC.

CDR3 nucleotide sequence: TGTGCCAGCAGCTTAGTGCCGGGGGGCCTCACAGATACGCAGTATTTT. Translation: CASSLVPGGLTDTQYF. The rearrangement uses TRBV7-9 and TRBJ2-3; tentatively, D is TRBD2 (7 bases). The CDR3 covers 16 residues. Trimming pared 1 base from V and 2 bases from J, leaving 13 bases between. Germline V lookup: CDR1 SEHNR, CDR2 FQNEAQ (reference sequence).

The chain recombines TRBV6-5 with TRBJ1-1, with 8 bases matching TRBD1. The CDR3 contains 13 residues. Germline V gives CDR1 MNHEY, CDR2 SVGAGI. J lost 5 bases, V lost 6 bases, and 5 bases had no gene match. The CDR3 reads CASRQGARTEAFF. The CDR3, as DNA: TGTGCCAGCAGGCAGGGGGCGCGTACTGAAGCTTTCTTT.

This rearrangement joins TRBV5-1 to TRBJ2-3, with 7 bases lining up with TRBD2. The CDR3 length is 18 residues. Trimming cost V 4 bases and J 0 bases; bases outside gene matches: 14. The germline gives CDR1 SGHRS, CDR2 YFSETQ. The CDR3 bases are TGCGCCAGCAGCAGGGCCGTGGGGGGGTCCACTAGCACAGATACGCAGTATTTT. Translation: CASSRAVGGSTSTDTQYF.

Remarks on this clone: The same CDR3 arises from other DNA sequences in this sample as well. V gene TRBV5-1 combines with J gene TRBJ2-3; possible D gene TRBD2, 5 bases. Trimming shortened V by 0 bases and J by 2 bases, and 7 bases separated the two germline ends. Germline-derived CDR1 and CDR2 are SGHRS and YFSETQ. The CDR3 runs to 14 residues. In nucleotides, the CDR3 is TGCGCCAGCAGCTTGGGGACTCTCACAGATACGCAGTATTTT. Translating it yields CASSLGTLTDTQYF.

The CDR3 bases are TGTGCCAGCAGTTGGATGGGGGGGGCTTTCTTT. It yields the protein CASSWMGGAFF. The rearrangement joins TRBV2 to TRBJ1-1; weak D call: TRBD1 (5 bases). CDR3 size: 11 residues. Germline CDR1 and CDR2: SNHLY and FYNNEI. V was shortened by 5 bases and J by 11 bases, with 12 bases between the two germline ends.

The chain joins TRBV25-1 to TRBJ2-3; D unclear. Trimming removed 4 bases from V and 15 bases from J, with 14 bases in between. The CDR3 runs to 11 residues. Germline V gives CDR1 MGHDK, CDR2 SYGVNS. In DNA, the CDR3 is TGTGCCAGCAGTGGTCAACTTATGATTTATTTT. Protein sequence: CASSGQLMIYF.